Detailed here is one T cell receptor (beta chain). Its antigen is as yet unknown. The sample comes from a study of PD-L1 blockade in urothelial cancer. Study overall: Patients took up atezolizumab in 2014 at 1,200 mg intravenously every 3 weeks. After treatment start, blood was analyzed at 3 weeks (second dose) and at 6 weeks. Study-level findings and limits: Blood TCR clonality below the median before treatment was a predictor of better survival.

This CDR3 is built from 13 residues. The V gene lost 0 bases and the J gene lost 9 bases, with 9 bases spanning the gap. Germline assignment: CDR1 SGHTA and CDR2 FQGNSA. Time point reported: peripheral blood 6 weeks after treatment start. Clones were sequenced by immunoSEQ multiplex PCR, and TCRdb holds only the in-frame ones, with some missing. The table records more than 35,000 clones, approximately 82% of them present only once. Specimen: PBMCs, collected around atezolizumab (anti-PD-L1) treatment. The V and J genes are TRBV7-2 and TRBJ2-1; no clear D. The source of this sequence is a man aged 55 to 70 with urothelial cancer. The CDR3 loop is CASSLAVNPEQFF. DNA of the CDR3: TGTGCCAGCAGCTTAGCCGTTAATCCTGAGCAGTTCTTC.